One and the same sample provided the 21 T cell receptor beta chains below, sequenced in a study of T cells in localized non-small cell lung cancer. TCRdb keeps only in-frame clones here, not all; method: immunoSEQ multiplex PCR. This table holds roughly 30,000 clones, 88% found once. Specimen: peripheral blood, collected before any cancer treatment. The source is a woman aged 35-75 years with stage I lung adenocarcinoma.

The V call is TRBV15, the J call TRBJ2-7; D could derive from TRBD1 or TRBD2 (5 bases each). The CDR3 consists of 13 residues. The V and J ends lost 4 bases and 8 bases respectively, with 15 bases between them. Germline lookup yields CDR1 LNHNV and CDR2 YYDKDF (reference sequence). CDR3 in DNA: TGTGCCACCAGCACGTCAGGGAGCGCCCAGCAGTACTTC. Amino acids: CATSTSGSAQQYF. Looking up the rest from reference TRBV15 and TRBJ2-7 gives the full variable domain: DAMVIQNPRYQVTQFGKPVTLSCSQTLNHNVMYWYQQKSSQAPKLLFHYYDKDFNNEADTPDNFQSRRPNTSFCFLDIRSPGLGDTAMYLCATSTSGSAQQYFGPGTRLTVT.

This clone was detected once. The V and J genes are TRBV19 and TRBJ1-1; the D gene is possibly TRBD1 (5 bases). CDR1 and CDR2 (germline): LNHDA, SQIVND (reference sequence). CDR3 length equals 14 residues. The V and J ends lost 9 bases and 4 bases respectively, with 18 bases between them. The CDR3 nucleotides read TGTGCCAGCCGTTTGGGACCGGAAAGCACTGAAGCTTTCTTT. It yields the protein CASRLGPESTEAFF.

The J gene is TRBJ2-1, the V gene TRBV13, with 15 bases lining up with TRBD2. There are 20 residues in the CDR3. CDR1 and CDR2 from the germline V gene are PRHDT and FYEKMQ (reference sequence). V was pared by 5 bases and J by 0 bases, with 11 bases of the junction left unmatched. CDR3 sequence (DNA): TGTGCCAGCAGCCCAGGGACTAGCGGGGGGAAAGCAGGCTCCTACAATGAGCAGTTCTTC. Its protein is CASSPGTSGGKAGSYNEQFF.

The chain joins TRBV4-3 to TRBJ1-2; perhaps TRBD1 as D (5 bases). From germline, CDR1 is LGHNA and CDR2 YSLEER. Trimming stripped 2 bases from V and 8 bases from J, with 9 bases between. This CDR3 spans 12 amino acids. The CDR3 loop is CASSQTGEGYTF. CDR3 nucleotide sequence: TGCGCCAGCAGCCAAACGGGGGAGGGCTACACCTTC.

This clone was counted a few times. The CDR3: CASSFRRTADEQYF. The CDR3 nucleotides are TGCGCCAGCAGCTTTCGGAGGACGGCCGACGAGCAGTACTTC. The genes are TRBV5-1 and TRBJ2-7, with D possibly matching TRBD2 (5 bases). Between the trimmed V and J ends, which lost 2 bases and 5 bases, there was a span of 14 bases. The CDR3 runs to 14 residues. The germline V gene encodes CDR1 SGHRS and CDR2 YFSETQ.

This clone is a singleton in its sample. This chain uses TRBV5-6 with TRBJ1-2; D is perhaps TRBD1 (6 bases). CDR1 SGHDT and CDR2 YYEEEE come from the germline V gene. V dropped 2 bases and J dropped 0 bases, with 11 bases sitting between them. This CDR3 is built from 15 residues. The CDR3 DNA sequence: TGTGCCAGCAGCTTCTCCGGGACACCTAACTATGGCTACACCTTC. It encodes CASSFSGTPNYGYTF.

This chain links TRBV5-4 with TRBJ1-5; D gene unclear. Trimming shortened V by 4 bases and J by 5 bases, and 7 bases separated the two germline ends. The germline CDR1 and CDR2 sequences are SGHNT and YYREEE (reference sequence). The CDR3 length is 12 residues. CDR3 protein: CASSAQDQPQHF. The CDR3 region has the DNA TGTGCCAGCAGCGCTCAGGATCAGCCCCAGCATTTT.

The chain is built from TRBV4-3 and TRBJ1-2, with D uncertain. The CDR3 is 16 residues long. Trimming removed 0 bases at V and 7 bases at J, with 18 bases between. Germline values: CDR1 LGHNA, CDR2 YSLEER. The CDR3 spells CASSQDRSSTASGYTF. Written as DNA, the CDR3 is TGCGCCAGCAGCCAAGATCGGTCGAGTACGGCAAGTGGCTACACCTTC.

The genes are TRBV5-6 and TRBJ2-2; 10 positions match TRBD2. The CDR3 length is 18 residues. The germline gives CDR1 SGHDT, CDR2 YYEEEE. The J segment lost 5 bases and the V segment lost 4 bases, leaving 14 bases of the junction unmatched. The CDR3 region has the DNA TGTGCCAGCAGCCCTGGACTAGCGGCCGTCCTAGGGACCGGGGAGCTGTTTTTT. As protein: CASSPGLAAVLGTGELFF.

This clone was detected only a few times. The chain carries TRBV11-3 and TRBJ2-7, with D maybe TRBD2 (5 bases). V was clipped by 1 base and J by 3 bases, with 7 bases between them. The CDR3 is 13 residues long. CDR1 and CDR2 from the germline V gene are SGHNT and YENEEA. The CDR3 DNA reads TGTGCCAGCAGCTTAGTTGGGAGCTACGAGCAGTACTTC. Protein: CASSLVGSYEQYF.

The chain couples TRBV29-1 to TRBJ2-1; D gene ambiguous. Per the germline V gene, CDR1 is SQVTM and CDR2 is ANQGSEA. CDR3 length: 13 amino acids. The V end was cut by 4 bases, the J end by 1 base, with 8 bases between. Here the CDR3 reads CSVAPYSYNEQFF. CDR3 nucleotides: TGCAGCGTTGCCCCCTATTCCTACAATGAGCAGTTCTTC.

The CDR3 reads CASSQDLVYAGDYGYTF. CDR3 DNA sequence: TGCGCCAGCAGCCAAGATCTCGTTTACGCAGGCGACTATGGCTACACCTTC. The V gene is TRBV4-3, the J gene TRBJ1-2; D is unresolved. This CDR3 has 17 amino acids. Germline CDR1 and CDR2: LGHNA and YSLEER. V was shortened by 0 bases and J by 3 bases, with 17 bases between the two germline ends.

CDR3 loop: CASSLSPGVDTDTQYF. CDR3 bases: TGCGCCAGCAGCTTGTCCCCGGGGGTTGATACAGATACGCAGTATTTT. This chain links TRBV5-1 with TRBJ2-3; D is possibly TRBD2 (6 bases). The V and J ends lost 1 base and 3 bases respectively, with 15 bases between them. This CDR3 contains 16 residues. The germline V gene encodes CDR1 SGHRS and CDR2 YFSETQ.

This clone was seen once. The rearrangement joins TRBV27 to TRBJ2-2; a weak D match, TRBD1 (6 bases). Germline V CDR1 and CDR2: MNHEY, SMNVEV (reference sequence). Trimming pared 6 bases from V and 6 bases from J, leaving 14 bases between. This CDR3 has 14 residues. CDR3 in amino acids: CASSPRSGAGELFF. The CDR3 bases are TGTGCCAGCAGCCCTAGATCAGGGGCCGGGGAGCTGTTTTTT.

Only one count was recorded for this clone. The chain combines TRBV2 with TRBJ1-1; TRBD1 aligns across 8 bases. The CDR3 totals 15 residues. From germline, CDR1 is SNHLY and CDR2 FYNNEI. The trim removed 5 bases at V and 3 bases at J, leaving 8 bases unmatched. The CDR3 nucleotides are TGTGCCAGCAGTTCCCTGGGACAGGCGGACACTGAAGCTTTCTTT. This encodes CASSSLGQADTEAFF.

The chain uses TRBV5-5 and TRBJ1-1; no reliable D call. Germline CDR1 SGHKS, CDR2 YYEKEE (reference sequence). The V gene lost 4 bases and the J gene lost 4 bases, with 11 bases spanning the gap. CDR3 length: 13 residues. CDR3 sequence reads: CASSHRWGTEAFF. The CDR3 DNA is TGTGCCAGCAGCCACCGTTGGGGCACTGAAGCTTTCTTT.

This clone was detected a few times. This rearrangement joins TRBV6-6 to TRBJ1-5; 8 bases map to TRBD1. The CDR3 is made up of 15 amino acids. Trimming at V came to 4 bases and at J to 3 bases, leaving 5 bases not matched to a gene. Germline CDR1 reads MNHNY; CDR2 reads SVGAGI (reference sequence). CDR3 coding DNA: TGTGCCAGCAGTTTAGGACAGGGTCCCAATCAGCCCCAGCATTTT. Its protein is CASSLGQGPNQPQHF.

This chain joins TRBV11-3 and TRBJ2-7, with a tentative D call TRBD2 (6 bases). The germline CDR1 and CDR2 sequences are SGHNT and YENEEA. Deletions cut 5 bases from V and 2 bases from J, with 16 bases between. This CDR3 region has 15 residues. CDR3 nucleotides: TGTGCCAGCAGCCCCGGGGGACCCGGGGCCTACGAGCAGTACTTC. Amino acids: CASSPGGPGAYEQYF.

This clone came up once. This chain links TRBV9 with TRBJ1-6; a weak D match, TRBD1 (5 bases). Deletions cut 0 bases from V and 0 bases from J, with 10 bases between. The CDR3 extends over 17 amino acids. In germline, CDR1 is SGDLS, CDR2 YYNGEE. CDR3 residues: CASSVGQGLSYNSPLHF. Written as DNA, the CDR3 is TGTGCCAGCAGCGTAGGGCAGGGCCTCTCCTATAATTCACCCCTCCACTTT.

V and J are TRBV18 and TRBJ2-2, with 7 positions matching TRBD1. CDR1 is KGHSH, CDR2 LQKENI, per germline. The CDR3 contains 18 residues. The V gene end was trimmed by 6 bases and the J gene end by 2 bases; junction bases not matched to a gene: 15. The CDR3 DNA reads TGTGCCAGCTCCCTTCGGGACAGCAAACTTTCCAACACCGGGGAGCTGTTTTTT. Protein: CASSLRDSKLSNTGELFF.

This clone appeared a single time. This chain connects TRBV10-3 to TRBJ2-7; 9 bases fit TRBD1. Unmatched junction bases numbered 9, after V lost 6 bases and J lost 3 bases. The CDR3 runs to 15 residues. Germline loops: CDR1 ENHRY, CDR2 SYGVKD. The CDR3 region is CAIRPNPGQGYEQYF. The CDR3, as DNA: TGTGCCATCAGACCAAATCCGGGACAGGGCTACGAGCAGTACTTC.